Following are 17 T cell receptor beta chains from one sample sequenced in a study of blood T cell repertoires in COVID-19. The data were produced by immunoSEQ multiplex PCR, yet TCRdb's version contains in-frame clones alone and is incomplete. The sample carries 15,000 to 20,000 clones, roughly 87% recorded once. Material: peripheral blood. Receptors were obtained from a man over 45 with active COVID-19.

This chain connects TRBV18 to TRBJ2-3; D call uncertain. The CDR3 sequence is 14 residues long. Germline V gene lookup returns CDR1 KGHSH and CDR2 LQKENI. With 0 bases removed from V and 0 bases from J, the gap between germline ends came to 4 bases. CDR3 sequence: CASSPPSSTDTQYF. The DNA of the CDR3 is TGTGCCAGCTCACCACCCTCTAGCACAGATACGCAGTATTTT.

This chain connects TRBV7-9 to TRBJ1-2; D not resolved. Germline values: CDR1 SEHNR, CDR2 FQNEAQ (reference sequence). The CDR3 contains 13 residues. Trimming removed 5 bases from V and 2 bases from J, with 9 bases in between. DNA of the CDR3: TGTGCCAGCAGCCCCAACTCCAACTATGGCTACACCTTC. Translation: CASSPNSNYGYTF.

The V call is TRBV28, the J call TRBJ2-2, with 8 nucleotides matching TRBD1. V shed 5 bases, J shed 6 bases, and the junction held 2 bases outside the gene matches. The germline V gene has CDR1 MDHEN and CDR2 SYDVKM. The CDR3 loop spans 13 amino acids. In nucleotides, the CDR3 is TGTGCCAGCAGTCGGACAGGGCCCGGGGAGCTGTTTTTT. Its protein product is CASSRTGPGELFF.

J is TRBJ2-2 and V is TRBV27; weak D call: TRBD2 (6 bases). V dropped 2 bases and J dropped 6 bases, with 19 bases sitting between them. The germline CDR1 and CDR2 sequences are MNHEY and SMNVEV (reference sequence). This CDR3 spans 17 amino acids. CDR3 sequence (DNA): TGTGCCAGCAGTTTACGTTCGTCTTCAAGGGACTCCGGGGAGCTGTTTTTT. Encoded protein: CASSLRSSSRDSGELFF.

This chain joins TRBV28 and TRBJ2-3; D is possibly TRBD2 (6 bases). The V gene's germline CDR1 is MDHEN and CDR2 SYDVKM. V dropped 10 bases and J dropped 2 bases, with 13 bases sitting between them. This CDR3 comprises 13 residues. For the CDR3, the DNA is TGTGCCACGGGAGCGAGTGTCACAGATACGCAGTATTTT. Translation gives CATGASVTDTQYF.

V is TRBV24-1 and J is TRBJ2-2; D remains unclear. Trimming shortened V by 4 bases and J by 3 bases, and 14 bases separated the two germline ends. Per the germline V gene, CDR1 is KGHDR and CDR2 is SFDVKD. This CDR3 is 16 amino acids long. CDR3 in amino acids: CATSEPGGGHTGELFF. CDR3 bases: TGTGCCACCAGTGAACCCGGCGGTGGCCACACCGGGGAGCTGTTTTTT.

This sequence joins TRBV29-1 and TRBJ2-7, with TRBD1 matching 9 bases. CDR3 length equals 13 residues. Per the germline V gene, CDR1 is SQVTM and CDR2 is ANQGSEA. V was clipped by 3 bases and J by 6 bases; unmatched bases: 6. In DNA form, the CDR3 reads TGCAGCGTTGATGGGGGACAGGGCTCCGAGCAGTACTTC. Residues: CSVDGGQGSEQYF.

As concerns this clone: This sample also contains other DNA sequences that code for the same CDR3. CDR3 DNA sequence: TGTGCCAGCAGCTTAGTTCAGGATCAGCCCCAGCATTTT. It yields the protein CASSLVQDQPQHF. The genes are TRBV7-8 and TRBJ1-5; D uncertain. V was shortened by 1 base and J by 5 bases, with 6 bases between the two germline ends. Per germline, CDR1 SGHVS and CDR2 FQNEAQ. This CDR3 is 13 amino acids long.

The V gene is TRBV6-1, the J gene TRBJ1-2; unclear D gene. V was clipped by 0 bases and J by 7 bases, with 9 bases between them. Germline CDR1 MNHNS, CDR2 SASEGT. The CDR3 is made up of 13 amino acids. The CDR3 DNA sequence: TGTGCCAGCAGTGAAGCCATGAGGGCTGGCTACACCTTC. Amino acids: CASSEAMRAGYTF.

V is TRBV5-1 and J is TRBJ1-1; no definite D call. CDR3 size: 13 residues. Germline lookup yields CDR1 SGHRS and CDR2 YFSETQ. Deletions cut 0 bases from V and 1 base from J, with 4 bases between. CDR3 in DNA: TGCGCCAGCAGCTTGGCGAGGAACACTGAAGCTTTCTTT. Residues: CASSLARNTEAFF.

This chain joins TRBV30 and TRBJ2-1, with 12 bases fitting TRBD2. J gave up 4 bases and V 8 bases, and 6 bases lay outside the gene matches. The CDR3 length is 14 residues. CDR1 is GTSNPN and CDR2 is SVGIG in the germline V gene (reference sequence). In DNA form, the CDR3 reads TGTGCCCGTCGGACTAGCGGGGCATACAATGAGCAGTTCTTC. This translates into CARRTSGAYNEQFF. Together with reference TRBV30 and TRBJ2-1, the CDR3 gives the full variable domain: SQTIHQWPATLVQPVGSPLSLECTVEGTSNPNLYWYRQAAGRGLQLLFYSVGIGQISSEVPQNLSASRPQDRQFILSSKKLLLSDSGFYLCARRTSGAYNEQFFGPGTRLTVL.

This chain connects TRBV5-6 to TRBJ1-2; TRBD1 agrees at 7 bases. Germline V CDR1 and CDR2: SGHDT, YYEEEE. The CDR3 loop spans 16 amino acids. V lost 4 bases and J lost 5; bases outside the gene matches: 14. CDR3 residues: CASSPRQGNIRYGYTF. The CDR3 coding sequence is TGTGCCAGCAGCCCACGACAGGGAAACATAAGATATGGCTACACCTTC.

The chain employs TRBV7-9 and TRBJ2-1; possible D gene TRBD2, 6 bases. Trimming removed 2 bases from V and 9 bases from J, with 11 bases in between. Germline CDR1 SEHNR, CDR2 FQNEAQ (reference sequence). The CDR3 is 13 amino acids. This chain's CDR3 is CASSLRDFAEQFF. CDR3 DNA: TGTGCCAGCAGCTTAAGGGACTTTGCTGAGCAGTTCTTC.

V gene TRBV10-3 combines with J gene TRBJ2-2; 8 bases match TRBD2. Germline CDR1 reads ENHRY; CDR2 reads SYGVKD. V dropped 4 bases and J dropped 6; count of bases not matched to a gene: 13. The length of the CDR3 is 17 residues. CDR3 sequence: CAISAVLVAGRAGELFF. CDR3 nucleotides: TGTGCCATCAGTGCCGTCCTGGTAGCGGGGAGGGCCGGGGAGCTGTTTTTT.

The chain recombines TRBV5-1 with TRBJ2-5, with TRBD2 identical over 13 bases. This CDR3 has 17 residues. J lost 5 bases, V lost 3 bases, and 10 bases had no gene match. From germline, CDR1 is SGHRS and CDR2 YFSETQ. CDR3 amino acids: CASSYSTSGRALETQYF. The CDR3, as DNA: TGCGCCAGCAGCTACTCCACTAGCGGGAGGGCCTTGGAGACCCAGTACTTC.

This chain uses TRBV11-3 with TRBJ1-1, with D uncertain. V lost 4 bases to trimming and J lost 0 bases, with 6 bases between them. Germline V CDR1 and CDR2: SGHNT, YENEEA. The CDR3 runs 13 residues. This CDR3 reads CASSSTVNTEAFF. In DNA form, the CDR3 reads TGTGCCAGCAGCTCAACAGTGAACACTGAAGCTTTCTTT.

This chain joins TRBV3-1 (or the pseudogene TRBV3-2) and TRBJ2-1; no definite D call. The germline gives CDR1 LGHDT, CDR2 YNNKEL (reference sequence). The CDR3 sequence is 15 residues long. Trimming cost V 3 bases and J 4 bases, with 13 bases left between them. CDR3 residues: CASSHSSQAYNEQFF. In DNA form, the CDR3 reads TGTGCCAGCAGCCACTCTTCCCAGGCTTACAATGAGCAGTTCTTC.